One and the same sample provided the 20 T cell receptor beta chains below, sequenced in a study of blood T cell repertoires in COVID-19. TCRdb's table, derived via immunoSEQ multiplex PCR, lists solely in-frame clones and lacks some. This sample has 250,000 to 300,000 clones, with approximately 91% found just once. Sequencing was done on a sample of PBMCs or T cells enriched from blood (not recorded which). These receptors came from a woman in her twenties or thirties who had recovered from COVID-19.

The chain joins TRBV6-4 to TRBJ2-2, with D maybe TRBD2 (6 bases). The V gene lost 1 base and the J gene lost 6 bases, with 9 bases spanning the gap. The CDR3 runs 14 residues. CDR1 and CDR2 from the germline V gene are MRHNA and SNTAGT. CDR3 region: CASSDLGTSGELFF. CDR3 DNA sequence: TGTGCCAGCAGTGACTTAGGGACTTCCGGGGAGCTGTTTTTT.

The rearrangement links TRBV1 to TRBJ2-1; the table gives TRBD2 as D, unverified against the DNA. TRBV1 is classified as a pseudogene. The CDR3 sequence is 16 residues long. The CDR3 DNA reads TGCACCAGCAGCCAAGAAAGGGGGGGCTTTTACAATGAGCAGTTCTTC. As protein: CTSSQERGGFYNEQFF.

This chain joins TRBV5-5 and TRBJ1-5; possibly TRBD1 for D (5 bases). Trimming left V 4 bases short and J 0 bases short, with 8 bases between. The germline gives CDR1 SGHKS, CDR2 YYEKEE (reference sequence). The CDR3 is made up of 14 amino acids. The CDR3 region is CASSLGPSNQPQHF. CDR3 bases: TGTGCCAGCAGCCTGGGGCCTAGCAATCAGCCCCAGCATTTT.

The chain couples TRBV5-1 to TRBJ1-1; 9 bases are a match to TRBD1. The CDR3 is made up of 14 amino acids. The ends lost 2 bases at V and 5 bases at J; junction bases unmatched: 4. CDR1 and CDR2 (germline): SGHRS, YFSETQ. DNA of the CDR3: TGCGCCAGCAGCTTACAGGGGGCGCGGACTGAAGCTTTCTTT. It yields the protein CASSLQGARTEAFF.

In DNA, the CDR3 is TGTGCCAGCAATCCCTTAGCGGGTAGCTCCTACAATGAGCAGTTCTTC. It encodes CASNPLAGSSYNEQFF. This sequence joins TRBV27 and TRBJ2-1, with 7 positions matching TRBD2. From germline, CDR1 is MNHEY and CDR2 SMNVEV (reference sequence). This CDR3 spans 16 amino acids. With 7 bases clipped from V and 0 bases from J, the junction kept 9 bases outside the gene matches.

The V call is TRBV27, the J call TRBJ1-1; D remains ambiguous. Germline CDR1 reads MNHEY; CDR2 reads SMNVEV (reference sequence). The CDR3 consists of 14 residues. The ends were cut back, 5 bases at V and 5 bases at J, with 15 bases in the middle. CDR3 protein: CASSPSGERTEAFF. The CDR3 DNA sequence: TGTGCCAGCAGTCCCTCCGGGGAACGGACTGAAGCTTTCTTT.

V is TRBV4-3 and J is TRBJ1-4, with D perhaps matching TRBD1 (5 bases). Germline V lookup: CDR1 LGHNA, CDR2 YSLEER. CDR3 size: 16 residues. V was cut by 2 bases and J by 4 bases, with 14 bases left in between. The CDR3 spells CASSQLSGQRNEKLFF. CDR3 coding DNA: TGCGCCAGCAGCCAACTCTCTGGACAACGTAATGAAAAACTGTTTTTT.

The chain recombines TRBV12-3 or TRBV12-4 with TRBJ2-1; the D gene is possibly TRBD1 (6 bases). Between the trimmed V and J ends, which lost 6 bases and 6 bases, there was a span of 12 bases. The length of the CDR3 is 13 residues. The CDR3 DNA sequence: TGTGCCAGCAGCCTACTACAGGGCAATGAGCAGTTCTTC. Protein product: CASSLLQGNEQFF.

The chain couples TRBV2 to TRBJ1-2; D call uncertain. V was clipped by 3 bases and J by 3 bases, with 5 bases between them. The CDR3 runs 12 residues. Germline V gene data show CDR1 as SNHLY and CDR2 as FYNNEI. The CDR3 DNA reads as TGTGCCAGCAGTGACAGGCACTATGGCTACACCTTC. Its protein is CASSDRHYGYTF.

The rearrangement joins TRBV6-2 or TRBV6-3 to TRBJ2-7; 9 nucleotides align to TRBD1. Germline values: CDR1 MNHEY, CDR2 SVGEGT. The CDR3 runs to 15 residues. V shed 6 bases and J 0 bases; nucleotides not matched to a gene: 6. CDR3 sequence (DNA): TGTGCCAGCAGCCTCAGACAGGGGGGCTCCTACGAGCAGTACTTC. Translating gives CASSLRQGGSYEQYF.

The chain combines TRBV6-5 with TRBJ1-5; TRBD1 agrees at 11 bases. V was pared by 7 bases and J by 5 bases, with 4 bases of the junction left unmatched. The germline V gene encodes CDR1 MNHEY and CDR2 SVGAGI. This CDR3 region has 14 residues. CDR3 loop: CASTDRGLYQPQHF. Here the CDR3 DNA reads TGTGCCAGCACGGACAGGGGGCTATATCAGCCCCAGCATTTT.

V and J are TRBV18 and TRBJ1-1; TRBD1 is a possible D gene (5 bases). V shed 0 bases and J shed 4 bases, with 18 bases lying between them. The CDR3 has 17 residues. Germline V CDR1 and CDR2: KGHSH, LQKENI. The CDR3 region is CASSPPKGRGGSTEAFF. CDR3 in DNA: TGTGCCAGCTCACCACCGAAGGGGCGCGGGGGGAGCACTGAAGCTTTCTTT.

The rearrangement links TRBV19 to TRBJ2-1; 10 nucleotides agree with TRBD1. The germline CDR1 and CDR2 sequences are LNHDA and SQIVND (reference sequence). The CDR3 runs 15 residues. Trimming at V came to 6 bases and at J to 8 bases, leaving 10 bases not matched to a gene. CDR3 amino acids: CASSPGQGPSHEQFF. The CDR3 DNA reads TGTGCCAGTAGCCCGGGACAGGGGCCAAGCCATGAGCAGTTCTTC. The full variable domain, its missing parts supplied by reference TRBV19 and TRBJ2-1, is DGGITQSPKYLFRKEGQNVTLSCEQNLNHDAMYWYRQDPGQGLRLIYYSQIVNDFQKGDIAEGYSVSREKKESFPLTVTSAQKNPTAFYLCASSPGQGPSHEQFFGPGTRLTVL.

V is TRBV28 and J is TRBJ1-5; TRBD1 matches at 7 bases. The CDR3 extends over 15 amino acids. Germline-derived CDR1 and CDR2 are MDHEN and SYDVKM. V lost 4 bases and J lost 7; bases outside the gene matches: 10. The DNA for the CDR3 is TGTGCCAGCAGTTCAGACCGAGGGGGCTGGCAGCCCCAGCATTTT. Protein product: CASSSDRGGWQPQHF. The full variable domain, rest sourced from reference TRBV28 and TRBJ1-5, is DVKVTQSSRYLVKRTGEKVFLECVQDMDHENMFWYRQDPGLGLRLIYFSYDVKMKEKGDIPEGYSVSREKKERFSLILESASTNQTSMYLCASSSDRGGWQPQHFGDGTRLSIL.

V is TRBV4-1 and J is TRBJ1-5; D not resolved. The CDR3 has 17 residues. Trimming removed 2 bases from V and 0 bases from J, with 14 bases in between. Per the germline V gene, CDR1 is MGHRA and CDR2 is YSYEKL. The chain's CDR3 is CASSQQDLIDSNQPQHF. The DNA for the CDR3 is TGCGCCAGCAGCCAACAGGATTTGATAGATAGCAATCAGCCCCAGCATTTT.

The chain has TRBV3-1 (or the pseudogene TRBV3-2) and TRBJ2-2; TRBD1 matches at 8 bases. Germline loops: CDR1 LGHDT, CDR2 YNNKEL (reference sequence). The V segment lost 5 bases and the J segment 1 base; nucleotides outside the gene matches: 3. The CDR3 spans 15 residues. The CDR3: CASSWGTGNTGELFF. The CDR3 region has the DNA TGTGCCAGCAGCTGGGGGACAGGGAACACCGGGGAGCTGTTTTTT.

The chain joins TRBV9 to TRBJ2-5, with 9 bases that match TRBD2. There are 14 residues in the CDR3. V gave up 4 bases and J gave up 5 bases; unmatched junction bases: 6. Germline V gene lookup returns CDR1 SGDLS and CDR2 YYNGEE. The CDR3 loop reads CASSSLAGRETQYF. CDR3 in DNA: TGTGCCAGCAGCTCTCTAGCGGGGAGGGAGACCCAGTACTTC.

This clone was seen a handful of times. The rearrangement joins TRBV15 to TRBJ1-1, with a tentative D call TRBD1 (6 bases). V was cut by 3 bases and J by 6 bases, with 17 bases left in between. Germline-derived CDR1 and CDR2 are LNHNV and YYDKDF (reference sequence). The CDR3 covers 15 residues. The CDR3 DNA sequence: TGTGCCACCAGCAGTAGGACAGTCTCGTGGCCTGAAGCTTTCTTT. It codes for CATSSRTVSWPEAFF.

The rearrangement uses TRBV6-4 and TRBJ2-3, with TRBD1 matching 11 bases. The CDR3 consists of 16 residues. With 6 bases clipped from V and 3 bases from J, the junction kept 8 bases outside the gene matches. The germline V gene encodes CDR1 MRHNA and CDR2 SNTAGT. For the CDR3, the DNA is TGTGCCAGCAGCCCCACCGGGACAGGGGGAACAGATACGCAGTATTTT. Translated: CASSPTGTGGTDTQYF.

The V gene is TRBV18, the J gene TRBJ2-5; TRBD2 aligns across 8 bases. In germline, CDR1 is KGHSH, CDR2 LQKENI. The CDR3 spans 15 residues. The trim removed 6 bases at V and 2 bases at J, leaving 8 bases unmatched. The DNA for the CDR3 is TGTGCCAGCTCCCGGGAGGGCCCCCTGCAAGAGACCCAGTACTTC. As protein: CASSREGPLQETQYF.